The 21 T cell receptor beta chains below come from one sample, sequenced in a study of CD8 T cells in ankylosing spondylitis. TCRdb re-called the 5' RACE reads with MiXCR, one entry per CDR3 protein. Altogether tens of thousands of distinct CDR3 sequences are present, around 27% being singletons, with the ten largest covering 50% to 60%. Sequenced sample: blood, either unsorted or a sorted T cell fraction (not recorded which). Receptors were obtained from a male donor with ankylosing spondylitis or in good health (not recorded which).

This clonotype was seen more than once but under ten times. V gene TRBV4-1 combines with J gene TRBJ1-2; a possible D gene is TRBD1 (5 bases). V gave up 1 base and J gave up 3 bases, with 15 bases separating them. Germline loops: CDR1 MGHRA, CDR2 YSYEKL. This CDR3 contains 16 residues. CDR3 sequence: CASSQVLGARYYGYTF. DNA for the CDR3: TGCGCCAGCAGCCAAGTTCTAGGGGCAAGGTACTATGGCTACACCTTC.

The CDR3 coding sequence is TGTGCCACCAGCAGAGAGCAGGGGCTCCCAGATACGCAGTATTTT. Translating gives CATSREQGLPDTQYF. The chain carries TRBV15 and TRBJ2-3; perhaps TRBD1 as D (6 bases). Trimming removed 0 bases from V and 4 bases from J, with 11 bases in between. Per germline, CDR1 LNHNV and CDR2 YYDKDF (reference sequence). The CDR3 runs to 15 residues.

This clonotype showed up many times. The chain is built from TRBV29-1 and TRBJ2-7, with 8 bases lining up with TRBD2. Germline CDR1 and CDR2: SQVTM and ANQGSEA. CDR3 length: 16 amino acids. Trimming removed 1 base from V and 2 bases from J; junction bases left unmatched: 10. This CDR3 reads CSVEVRLSGAAYEQYF. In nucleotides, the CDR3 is TGCAGCGTTGAAGTACGACTTAGCGGGGCCGCCTACGAGCAGTACTTC.

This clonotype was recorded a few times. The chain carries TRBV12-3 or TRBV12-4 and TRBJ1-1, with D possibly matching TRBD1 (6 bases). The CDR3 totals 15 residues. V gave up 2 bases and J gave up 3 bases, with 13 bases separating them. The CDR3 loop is CASSLQGRGDTEAFF. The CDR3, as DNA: TGTGCCAGCAGTTTACAAGGCAGGGGAGACACTGAAGCTTTCTTT.

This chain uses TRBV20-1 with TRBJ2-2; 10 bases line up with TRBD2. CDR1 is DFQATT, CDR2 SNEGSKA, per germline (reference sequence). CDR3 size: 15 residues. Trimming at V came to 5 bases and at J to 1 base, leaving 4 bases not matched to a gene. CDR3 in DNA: TGCAGTGCTTCCAGCGGGAGGGTGAACACCGGGGAGCTGTTTTTT. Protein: CSASSGRVNTGELFF.

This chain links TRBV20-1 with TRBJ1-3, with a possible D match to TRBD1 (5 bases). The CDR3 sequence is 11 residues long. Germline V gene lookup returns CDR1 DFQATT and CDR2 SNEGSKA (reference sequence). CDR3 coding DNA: TGCCTTGCGGGGGACGGAAACACCATATATTTT. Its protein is CLAGDGNTIYF.

The CDR3 here is CSAQGASGRLATYEQYF. DNA of the CDR3: TGCAGTGCCCAGGGAGCTAGCGGGAGGCTAGCAACCTACGAGCAGTACTTC. The chain joins TRBV20-1 to TRBJ2-7; TRBD2 matches 11 bases. In germline, CDR1 is DFQATT, CDR2 SNEGSKA (reference sequence). CDR3 length equals 17 residues. With V trimmed by 6 bases and J by 2 bases, 15 bases remained unmatched.

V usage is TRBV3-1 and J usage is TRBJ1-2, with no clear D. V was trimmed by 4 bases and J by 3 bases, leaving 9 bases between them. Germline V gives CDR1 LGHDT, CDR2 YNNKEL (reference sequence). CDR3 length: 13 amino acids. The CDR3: CASSLREDYGYTF. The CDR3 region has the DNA TGTGCCAGCAGCCTCCGGGAAGACTATGGCTACACCTTC.

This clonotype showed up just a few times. The CDR3 spells CASSLVMIPEFF. CDR3 nucleotide sequence: TGTGCCAGCAGCTTAGTTATGATCCCCGAGTTCTTC. The chain combines TRBV7-8 with TRBJ2-1; D is unclear. The CDR3 spans 12 residues. The germline CDR1 and CDR2 sequences are SGHVS and FQNEAQ. Trimming pared 1 base from V and 14 bases from J, leaving 12 bases between. Full variable domain (rest looked up from reference TRBV7-8 and TRBJ2-1): GAGVSQSPRYKVAKRGQDVALRCDPISGHVSLFWYQQALGQGPEFLTYFQNEAQLDKSGLPSDRFFAERPEGSVSTLKIQRTQQEDSAVYLCASSLVMIPEFFGPGTRLTVL.

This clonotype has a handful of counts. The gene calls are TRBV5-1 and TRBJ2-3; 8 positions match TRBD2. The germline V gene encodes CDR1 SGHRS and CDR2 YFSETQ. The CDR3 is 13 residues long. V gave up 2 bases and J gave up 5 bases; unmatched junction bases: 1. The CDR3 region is CASSFRGGDTQYF. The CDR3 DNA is TGCGCCAGCAGCTTTCGGGGGGGAGATACGCAGTATTTT.

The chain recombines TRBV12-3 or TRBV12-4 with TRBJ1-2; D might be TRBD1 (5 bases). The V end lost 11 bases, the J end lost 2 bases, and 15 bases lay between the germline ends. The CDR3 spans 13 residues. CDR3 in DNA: TGTGCCTCCGAGATGGGACTCAACTATGGCTACACCTTC. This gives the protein CASEMGLNYGYTF.

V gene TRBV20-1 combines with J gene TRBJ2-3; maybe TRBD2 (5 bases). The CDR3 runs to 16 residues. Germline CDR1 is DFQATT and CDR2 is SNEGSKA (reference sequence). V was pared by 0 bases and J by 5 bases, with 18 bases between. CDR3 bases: TGCAGTGCTAGAGATCCCCTAGCCCTAAGGGAAGATACGCAGTATTTT. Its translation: CSARDPLALREDTQYF.

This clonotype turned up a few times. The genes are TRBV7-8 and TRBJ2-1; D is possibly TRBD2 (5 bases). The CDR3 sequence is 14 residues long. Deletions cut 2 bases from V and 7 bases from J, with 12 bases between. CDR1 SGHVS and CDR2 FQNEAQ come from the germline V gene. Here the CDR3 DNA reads TGTGCCAGCAGCTTATGGGGTTCGGGGAATGAGCAGTTCTTC. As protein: CASSLWGSGNEQFF.

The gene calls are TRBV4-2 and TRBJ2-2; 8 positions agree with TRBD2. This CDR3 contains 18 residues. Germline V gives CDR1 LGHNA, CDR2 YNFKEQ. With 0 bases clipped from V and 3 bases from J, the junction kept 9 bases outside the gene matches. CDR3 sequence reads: CASSQDSSGAPYTGELFF. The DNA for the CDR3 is TGTGCCAGCAGCCAAGATAGTAGCGGGGCCCCTTACACCGGGGAGCTGTTTTTT.

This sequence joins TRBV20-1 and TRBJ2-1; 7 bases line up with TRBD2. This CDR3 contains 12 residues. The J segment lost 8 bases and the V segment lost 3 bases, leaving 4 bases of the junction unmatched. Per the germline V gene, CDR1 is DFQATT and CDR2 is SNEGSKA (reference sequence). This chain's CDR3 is CSASRTRHEQFF. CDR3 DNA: TGCAGTGCTAGCCGGACTAGGCATGAGCAGTTCTTC.

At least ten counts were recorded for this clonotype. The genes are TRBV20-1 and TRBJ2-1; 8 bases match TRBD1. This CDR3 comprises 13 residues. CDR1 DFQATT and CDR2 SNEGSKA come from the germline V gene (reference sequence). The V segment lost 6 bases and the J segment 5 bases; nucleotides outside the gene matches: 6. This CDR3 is CSAGQGADNEQFF. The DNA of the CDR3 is TGCAGTGCGGGGCAGGGGGCTGACAATGAGCAGTTCTTC.

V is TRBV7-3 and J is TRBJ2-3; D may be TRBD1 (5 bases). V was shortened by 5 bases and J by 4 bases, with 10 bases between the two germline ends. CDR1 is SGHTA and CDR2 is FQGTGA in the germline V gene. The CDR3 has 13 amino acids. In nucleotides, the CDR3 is TGTGCCAGCAGCCCCACCAGGGCAGATACGCAGTATTTT. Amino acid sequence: CASSPTRADTQYF.

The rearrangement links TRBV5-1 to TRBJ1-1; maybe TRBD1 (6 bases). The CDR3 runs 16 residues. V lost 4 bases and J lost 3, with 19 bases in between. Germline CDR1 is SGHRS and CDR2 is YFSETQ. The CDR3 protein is CASSPDRSHFYTEAFF. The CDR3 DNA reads TGCGCCAGCAGCCCCGACAGGTCCCATTTCTACACTGAAGCTTTCTTT.

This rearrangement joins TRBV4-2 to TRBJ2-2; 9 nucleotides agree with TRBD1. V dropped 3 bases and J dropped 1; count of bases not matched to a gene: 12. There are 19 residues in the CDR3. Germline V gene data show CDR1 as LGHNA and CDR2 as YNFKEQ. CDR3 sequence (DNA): TGTGCCAGCAGCCATGTCTCGGACAGGGGCATTCGGAACACCGGGGAGCTGTTTTTT. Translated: CASSHVSDRGIRNTGELFF.

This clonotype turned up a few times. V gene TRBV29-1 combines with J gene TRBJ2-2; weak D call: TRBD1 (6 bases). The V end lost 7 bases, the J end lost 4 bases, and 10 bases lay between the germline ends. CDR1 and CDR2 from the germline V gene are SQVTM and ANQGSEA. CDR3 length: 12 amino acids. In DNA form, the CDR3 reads TGCAGCGGAGGACAGTTCACCGGGGAGCTGTTTTTT. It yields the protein CSGGQFTGELFF.

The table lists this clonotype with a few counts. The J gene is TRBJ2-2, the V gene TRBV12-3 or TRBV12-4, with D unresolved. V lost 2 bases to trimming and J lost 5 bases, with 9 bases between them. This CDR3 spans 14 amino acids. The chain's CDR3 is CASSLRSGTGELFF. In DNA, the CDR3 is TGTGCCAGCAGTTTACGGAGTGGAACCGGGGAGCTGTTTTTT.